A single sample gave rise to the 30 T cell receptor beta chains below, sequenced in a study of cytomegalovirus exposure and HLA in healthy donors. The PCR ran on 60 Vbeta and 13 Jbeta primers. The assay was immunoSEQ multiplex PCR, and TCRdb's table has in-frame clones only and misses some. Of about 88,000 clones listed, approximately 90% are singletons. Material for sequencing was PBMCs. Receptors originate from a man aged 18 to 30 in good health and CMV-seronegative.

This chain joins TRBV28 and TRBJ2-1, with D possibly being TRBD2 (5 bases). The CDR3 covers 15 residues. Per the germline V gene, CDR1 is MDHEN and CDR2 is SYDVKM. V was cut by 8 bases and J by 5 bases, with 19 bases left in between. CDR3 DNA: TGTGCCAGCCGACTAAGCCCCCTCCGAAACAATGAGCAGTTCTTC. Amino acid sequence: CASRLSPLRNNEQFF.

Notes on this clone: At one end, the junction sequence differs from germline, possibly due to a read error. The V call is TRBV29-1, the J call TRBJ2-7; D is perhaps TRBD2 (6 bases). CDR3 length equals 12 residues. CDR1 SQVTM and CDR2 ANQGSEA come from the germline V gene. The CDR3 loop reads CSVIRDSHEQYF. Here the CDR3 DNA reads TGCAGCGTTATACGGGACTCCCACGAGCAGTACTTC.

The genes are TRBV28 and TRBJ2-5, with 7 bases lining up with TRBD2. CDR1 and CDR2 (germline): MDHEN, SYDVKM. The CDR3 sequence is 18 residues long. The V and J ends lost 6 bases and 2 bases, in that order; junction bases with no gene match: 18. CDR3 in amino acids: CASSPGWGGVESQETQYF. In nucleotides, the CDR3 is TGTGCCAGCAGCCCTGGGTGGGGGGGAGTAGAGTCTCAAGAGACCCAGTACTTC.

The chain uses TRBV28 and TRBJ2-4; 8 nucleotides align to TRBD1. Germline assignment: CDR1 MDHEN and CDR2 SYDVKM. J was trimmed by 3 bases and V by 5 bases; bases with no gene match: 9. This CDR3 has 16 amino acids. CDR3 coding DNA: TGTGCCAGCAGTCCAGCCGGGACAGGAGACAAAAACATTCAGTACTTC. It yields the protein CASSPAGTGDKNIQYF.

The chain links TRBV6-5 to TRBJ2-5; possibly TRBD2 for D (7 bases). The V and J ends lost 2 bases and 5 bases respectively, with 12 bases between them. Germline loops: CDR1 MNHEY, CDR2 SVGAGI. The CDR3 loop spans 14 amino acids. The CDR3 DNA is TGTGCCAGCAGTTACCGGCGGGGGCCGGAGACCCAGTACTTC. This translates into CASSYRRGPETQYF.

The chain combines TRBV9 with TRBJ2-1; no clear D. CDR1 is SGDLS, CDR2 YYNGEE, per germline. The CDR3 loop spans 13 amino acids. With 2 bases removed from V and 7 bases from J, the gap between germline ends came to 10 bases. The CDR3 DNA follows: TGTGCCAGCAGCGTTGACCCGACTAATGAGCAGTTCTTC. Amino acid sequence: CASSVDPTNEQFF.

CDR3 sequence (DNA): TGTGCCAGCAGCTACAGCGGGAGTAGCTACAATGAGCAGTTCTTC. Encoded protein: CASSYSGSSYNEQFF. The chain combines TRBV9 with TRBJ2-1; TRBD2 matches 8 bases. The CDR3 loop spans 15 amino acids. Germline V gene data show CDR1 as SGDLS and CDR2 as YYNGEE. The J segment lost 3 bases and the V segment lost 4 bases, leaving 6 bases of the junction unmatched.

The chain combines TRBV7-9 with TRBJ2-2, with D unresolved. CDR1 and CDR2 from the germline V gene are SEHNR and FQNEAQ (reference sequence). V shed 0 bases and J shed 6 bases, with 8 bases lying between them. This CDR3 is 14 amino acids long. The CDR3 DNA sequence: TGTGCCAGCAGCTTAGCGGGCTTATCCGGGGAGCTGTTTTTT. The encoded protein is CASSLAGLSGELFF.

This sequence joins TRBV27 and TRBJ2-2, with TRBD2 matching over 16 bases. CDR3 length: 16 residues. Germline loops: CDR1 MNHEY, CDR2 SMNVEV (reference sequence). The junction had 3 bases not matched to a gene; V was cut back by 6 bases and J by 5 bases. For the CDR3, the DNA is TGTGCCAGCAGCCGGGGACTAGCGGGAGGGACCGGGGAGCTGTTTTTT. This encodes CASSRGLAGGTGELFF.

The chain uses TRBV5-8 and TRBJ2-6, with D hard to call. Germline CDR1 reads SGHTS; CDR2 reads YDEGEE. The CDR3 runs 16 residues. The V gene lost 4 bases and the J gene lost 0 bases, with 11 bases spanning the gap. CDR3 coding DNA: TGTGCCAGCAGCAAAACCCGAGCCTCTGGGGCCAACGTCCTGACTTTC. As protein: CASSKTRASGANVLTF.

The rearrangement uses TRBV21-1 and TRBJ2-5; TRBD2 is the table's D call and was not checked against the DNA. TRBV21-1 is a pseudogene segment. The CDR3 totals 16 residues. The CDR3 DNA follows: TGTGCCAGCAGCAAAGATTTCTTCCGGGAGGGGGGGGAGCAGTACTTC. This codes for CASSKDFFREGGEQYF.

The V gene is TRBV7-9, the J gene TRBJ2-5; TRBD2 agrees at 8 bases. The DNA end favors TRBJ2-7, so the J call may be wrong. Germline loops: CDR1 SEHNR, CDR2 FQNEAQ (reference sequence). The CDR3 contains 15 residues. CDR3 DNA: TGTGCCAGCGTGCAGGAAGCGGGAGTACCTCACGAGCAGTACTTC. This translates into CASVQEAGVPHEQYF.

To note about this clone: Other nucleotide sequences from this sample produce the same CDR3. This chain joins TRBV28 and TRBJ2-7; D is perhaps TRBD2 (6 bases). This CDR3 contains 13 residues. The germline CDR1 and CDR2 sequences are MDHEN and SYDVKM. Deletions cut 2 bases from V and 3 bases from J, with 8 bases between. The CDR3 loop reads CASSLRGIYEQYF. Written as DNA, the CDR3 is TGTGCCAGCAGTTTACGGGGGATCTACGAGCAGTACTTC.

As DNA, the CDR3 is TGTGCCAGCAGCAAGGACAGGGGGGTAGAGTACGAGCAGTACTTC. Translation gives CASSKDRGVEYEQYF. The chain employs TRBV7-9 and TRBJ2-7, with 10 positions matching TRBD1. The CDR3 consists of 15 residues. After removal of 5 bases from V and 4 bases from J, the junction contained 8 bases not matched to a gene. The germline gives CDR1 SEHNR, CDR2 FQNEAQ (reference sequence).

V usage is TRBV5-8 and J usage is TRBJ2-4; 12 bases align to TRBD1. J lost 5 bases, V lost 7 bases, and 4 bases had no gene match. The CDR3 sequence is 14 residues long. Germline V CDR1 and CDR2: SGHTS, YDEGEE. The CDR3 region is CASGTGGEENIQYF. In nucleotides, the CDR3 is TGTGCCAGCGGGACAGGGGGCGAGGAAAACATTCAGTACTTC. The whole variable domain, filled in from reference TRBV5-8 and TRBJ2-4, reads EAGVTQSPTHLIKTRGQQATLRCSPISGHTSVYWYQQALGLGLQFLLWYDEGEERNRGNFPPRFSGRQFPNYSSELNVNALELEDSALYLCASGTGGEENIQYFGAGTRLSVL.

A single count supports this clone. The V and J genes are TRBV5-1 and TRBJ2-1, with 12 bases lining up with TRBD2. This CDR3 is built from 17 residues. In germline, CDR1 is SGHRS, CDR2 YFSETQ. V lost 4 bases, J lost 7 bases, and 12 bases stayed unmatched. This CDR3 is CASSRTLAGGPGNEQFF. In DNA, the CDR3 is TGCGCCAGCAGCCGAACCCTAGCGGGAGGGCCTGGGAATGAGCAGTTCTTC. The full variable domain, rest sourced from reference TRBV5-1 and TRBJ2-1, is KAGVTQTPRYLIKTRGQQVTLSCSPISGHRSVSWYQQTPGQGLQFLFEYFSETQRNKGNFPGRFSGRQFSNSRSEMNVSTLELGDSALYLCASSRTLAGGPGNEQFFGPGTRLTVL.

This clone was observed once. This CDR3 is CASSPTEVRNQPQHF. The CDR3 DNA follows: TGTGCCAGCTCCCCCACGGAGGTGCGCAATCAGCCCCAGCATTTT. V is TRBV18 and J is TRBJ1-5; no reliable D call. This CDR3 is built from 15 residues. Trimming shortened V by 6 bases and J by 2 bases, and 14 bases separated the two germline ends. CDR1 is KGHSH, CDR2 LQKENI, per germline.

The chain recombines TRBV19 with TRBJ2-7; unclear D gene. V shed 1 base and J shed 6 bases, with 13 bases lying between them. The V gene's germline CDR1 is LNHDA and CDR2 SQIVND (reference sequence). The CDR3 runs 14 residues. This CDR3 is CASSIVLGESEQYF. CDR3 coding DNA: TGTGCCAGTAGTATAGTTCTCGGAGAAAGCGAGCAGTACTTC.

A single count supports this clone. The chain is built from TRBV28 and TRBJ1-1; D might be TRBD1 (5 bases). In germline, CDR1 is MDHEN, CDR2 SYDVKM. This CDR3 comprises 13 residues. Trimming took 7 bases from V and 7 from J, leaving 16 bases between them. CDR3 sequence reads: CASIYGGRGEAFF. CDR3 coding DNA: TGTGCCAGCATCTACGGGGGACGGGGTGAAGCTTTCTTT.

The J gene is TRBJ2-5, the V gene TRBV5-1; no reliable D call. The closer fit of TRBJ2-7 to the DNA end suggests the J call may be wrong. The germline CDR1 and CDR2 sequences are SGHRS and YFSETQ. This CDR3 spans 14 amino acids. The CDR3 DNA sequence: TGCGCCAGCAGCTTGGGGTCGTCAGACTACGAGCAGTACTTC. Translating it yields CASSLGSSDYEQYF.

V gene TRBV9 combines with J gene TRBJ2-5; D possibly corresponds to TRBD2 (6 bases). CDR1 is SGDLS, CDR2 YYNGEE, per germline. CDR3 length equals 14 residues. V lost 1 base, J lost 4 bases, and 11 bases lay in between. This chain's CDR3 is CASSVSWGGETQYF. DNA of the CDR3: TGTGCCAGCAGCGTATCTTGGGGAGGAGAGACCCAGTACTTC.

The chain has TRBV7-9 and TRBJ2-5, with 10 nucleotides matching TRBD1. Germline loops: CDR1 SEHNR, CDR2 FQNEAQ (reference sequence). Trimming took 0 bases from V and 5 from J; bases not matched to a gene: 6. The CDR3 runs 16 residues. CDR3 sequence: CASSLAVTGGRETQYF. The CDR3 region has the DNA TGTGCCAGCAGCTTAGCTGTGACAGGGGGCCGGGAGACCCAGTACTTC.

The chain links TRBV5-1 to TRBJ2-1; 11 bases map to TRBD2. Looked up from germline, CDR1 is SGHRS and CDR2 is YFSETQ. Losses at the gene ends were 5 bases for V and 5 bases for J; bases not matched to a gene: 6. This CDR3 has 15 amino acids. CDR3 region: CASSRGLAEDNEQFF. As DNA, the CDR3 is TGCGCCAGCAGTCGGGGACTAGCGGAGGACAATGAGCAGTTCTTC.

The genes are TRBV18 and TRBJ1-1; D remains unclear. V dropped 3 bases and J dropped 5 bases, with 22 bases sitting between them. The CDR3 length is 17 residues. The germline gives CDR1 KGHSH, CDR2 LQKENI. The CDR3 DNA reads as TGTGCCAGCTCACCCCTAAGGTCGACCGGGTCTGGAACTGAAGCTTTCTTT. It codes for CASSPLRSTGSGTEAFF.

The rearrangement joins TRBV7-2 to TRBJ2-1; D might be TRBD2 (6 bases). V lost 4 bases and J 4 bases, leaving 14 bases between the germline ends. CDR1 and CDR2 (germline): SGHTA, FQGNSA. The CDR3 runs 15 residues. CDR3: CASSSRRETYNEQFF. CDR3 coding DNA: TGTGCCAGCAGCTCAAGGCGGGAAACTTACAATGAGCAGTTCTTC.

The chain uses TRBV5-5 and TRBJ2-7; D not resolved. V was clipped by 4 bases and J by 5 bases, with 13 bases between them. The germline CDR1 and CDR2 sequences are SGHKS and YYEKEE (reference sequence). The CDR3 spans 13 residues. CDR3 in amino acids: CASSPTLVNEQYF. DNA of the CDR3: TGTGCCAGCAGCCCTACCCTAGTTAACGAGCAGTACTTC.

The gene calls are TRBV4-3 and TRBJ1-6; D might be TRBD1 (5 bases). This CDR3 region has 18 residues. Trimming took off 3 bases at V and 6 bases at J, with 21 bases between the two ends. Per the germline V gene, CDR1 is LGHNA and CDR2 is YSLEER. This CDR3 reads CASSHTHEEGLINSPLHF. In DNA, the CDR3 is TGCGCCAGCAGCCACACCCACGAGGAGGGACTCATTAATTCACCCCTCCACTTT.

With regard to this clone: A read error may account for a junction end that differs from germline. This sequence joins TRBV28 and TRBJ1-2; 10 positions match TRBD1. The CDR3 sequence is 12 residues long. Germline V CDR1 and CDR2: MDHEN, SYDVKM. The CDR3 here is CASSRTGTGDDF. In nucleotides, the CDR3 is TGTGCCAGCAGTCGAACAGGGACAGGGGACGACTTC.

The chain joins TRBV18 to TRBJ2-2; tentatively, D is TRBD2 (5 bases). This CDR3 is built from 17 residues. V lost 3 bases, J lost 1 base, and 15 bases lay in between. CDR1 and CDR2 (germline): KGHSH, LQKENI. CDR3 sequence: CASSPLPGLQNTGELFF. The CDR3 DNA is TGTGCCAGCTCACCCTTACCAGGACTGCAGAACACCGGGGAGCTGTTTTTT.

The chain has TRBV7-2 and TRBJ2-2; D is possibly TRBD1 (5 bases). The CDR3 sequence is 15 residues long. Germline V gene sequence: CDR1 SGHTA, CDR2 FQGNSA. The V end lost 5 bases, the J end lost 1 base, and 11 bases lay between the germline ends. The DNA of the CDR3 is TGTGCCAGCAGCACTCGAACAGGGAACACCGGGGAGCTGTTTTTT. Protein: CASSTRTGNTGELFF.